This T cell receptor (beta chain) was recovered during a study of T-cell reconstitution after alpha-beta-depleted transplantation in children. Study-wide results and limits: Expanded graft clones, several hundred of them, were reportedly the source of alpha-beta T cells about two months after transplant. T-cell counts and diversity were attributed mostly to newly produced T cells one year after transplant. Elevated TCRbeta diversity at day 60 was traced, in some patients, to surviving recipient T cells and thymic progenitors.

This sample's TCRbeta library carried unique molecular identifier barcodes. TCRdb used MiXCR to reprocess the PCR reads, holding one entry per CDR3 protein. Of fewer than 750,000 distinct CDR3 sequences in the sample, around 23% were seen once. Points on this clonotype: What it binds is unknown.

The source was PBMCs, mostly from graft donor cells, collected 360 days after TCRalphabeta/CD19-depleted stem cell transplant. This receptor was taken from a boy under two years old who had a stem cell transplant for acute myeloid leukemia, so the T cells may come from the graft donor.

The CDR3 loop is CASSQGTPNSPLHF. DNA of the CDR3: TGTGCCAGCAGCCAAGGGACCCCGAATTCACCCCTCCACTTT. This chain connects TRBV14 to TRBJ1-6; D not resolved. The V gene lost 1 base and the J gene lost 7 bases, with 8 bases spanning the gap. Germline V lookup: CDR1 SGHDN, CDR2 FVKESK. The CDR3 is made up of 14 amino acids.